Detailed here is one TCR beta chain. The CDR3 extends over 15 amino acids. Germline CDR1 SGHRS, CDR2 YFSETQ. V was trimmed by 3 bases and J by 6 bases, leaving 15 bases between them. This entry comes from a study of blood T cell repertoires in COVID-19. Across the whole study: Collection of acute and convalescent COVID-19 samples took place in the United States, Italy and Spain. Sources were T cells, B-cell-depleted T cells, or PBMCs; the material itself was cDNA or gDNA.

In the study's own analysis: Amplification from reference gene primers served as the basis for estimated nucleated cell counts. Assay used: immunoSEQ multiplex PCR; TCRdb lists only in-frame clones, some missing. That table furnishes V, J and clone size, whereas the DNA furnished D and trimming. The table lists about 160,000 clones, 79% of them singletons. Seattle's enrolled individuals joined amid active infection and were then monitored longitudinally. The chain carries TRBV5-1 and TRBJ1-4; D might be TRBD1 (6 bases). This TCR was sampled from a woman aged 60-75 years with COVID-19, enrolled during active disease. The specimen sequenced was peripheral blood. The CDR3 DNA reads as TGCGCCAGCAGCTCAAACCAGGGGAGGGATGAAAAACTGTTTTTT. Protein: CASSSNQGRDEKLFF.